This TCR beta chain was observed in a study of Tregs in tolerant kidney transplant recipients. Produced via immunoSEQ multiplex PCR; TCRdb's table is partial and in-frame only. Its listing shows approximately 52,000 clones. Note on this clone: The observed sequence ends 3 residues before the CDR3 terminus, with the missing tail filled in from the germline J gene.

This CDR3 contains 11 residues. Looked up from germline, CDR1 is DFQATT and CDR2 is SNEGSKA (reference sequence). The input for sequencing was CD4+ T cells from blood, taken before the transplant. The sequence was collected from a human donor who received a combined kidney and bone marrow transplant. This chain joins TRBV20-1 and TRBJ1-2; D is perhaps TRBD1 (6 bases). CDR3 sequence: CTTGANYGYTF. CDR3 DNA, as far as it was read: TGCACGACAGGAGCTAACTATGGC.